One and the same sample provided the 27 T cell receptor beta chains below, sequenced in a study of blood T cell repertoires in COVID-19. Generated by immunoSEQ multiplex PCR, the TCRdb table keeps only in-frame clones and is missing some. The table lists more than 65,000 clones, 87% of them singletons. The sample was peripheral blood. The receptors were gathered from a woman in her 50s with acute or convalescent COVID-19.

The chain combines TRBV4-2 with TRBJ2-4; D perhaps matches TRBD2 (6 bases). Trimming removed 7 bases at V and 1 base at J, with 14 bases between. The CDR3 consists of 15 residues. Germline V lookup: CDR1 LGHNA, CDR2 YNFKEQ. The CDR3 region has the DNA TGTGCCAGCAACCCATACCGGGAGGCCAAAAACATTCAGTACTTC. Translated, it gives CASNPYREAKNIQYF.

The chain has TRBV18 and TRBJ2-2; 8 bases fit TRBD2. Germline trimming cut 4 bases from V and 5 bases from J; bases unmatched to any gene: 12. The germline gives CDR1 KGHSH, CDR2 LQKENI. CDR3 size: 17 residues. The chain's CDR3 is CASSRDAGGSLTGELFF. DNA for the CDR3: TGTGCCAGCTCACGTGACGCGGGGGGCTCCCTGACCGGGGAGCTGTTTTTT.

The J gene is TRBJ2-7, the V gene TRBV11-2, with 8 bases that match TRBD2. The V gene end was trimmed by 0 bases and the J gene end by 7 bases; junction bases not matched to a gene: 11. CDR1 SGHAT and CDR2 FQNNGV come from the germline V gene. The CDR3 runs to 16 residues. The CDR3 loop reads CASSLEGGLVMGEQYF. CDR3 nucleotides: TGTGCCAGCAGCTTAGAGGGGGGACTAGTAATGGGAGAGCAGTACTTC.

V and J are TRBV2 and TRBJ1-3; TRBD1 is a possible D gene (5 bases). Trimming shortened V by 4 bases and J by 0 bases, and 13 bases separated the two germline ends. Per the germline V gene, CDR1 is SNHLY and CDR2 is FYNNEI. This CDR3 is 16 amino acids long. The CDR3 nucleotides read TGTGCCAGCAGTGGGGGGGAAGCCAGCTCTGGAAACACCATATATTTT. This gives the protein CASSGGEASSGNTIYF.

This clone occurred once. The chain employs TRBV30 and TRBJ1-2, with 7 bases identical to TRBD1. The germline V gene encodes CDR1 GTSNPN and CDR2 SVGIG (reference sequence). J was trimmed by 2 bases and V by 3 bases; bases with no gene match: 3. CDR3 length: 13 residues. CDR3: CAWRGTDNYGYTF. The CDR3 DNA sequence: TGTGCCTGGAGAGGGACAGACAACTATGGCTACACCTTC.

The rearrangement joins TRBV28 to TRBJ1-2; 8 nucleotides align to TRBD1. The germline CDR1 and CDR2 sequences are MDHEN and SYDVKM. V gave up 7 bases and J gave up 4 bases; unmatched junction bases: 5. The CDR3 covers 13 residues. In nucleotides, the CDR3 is TGTGCCAGCAAGTGGACAGGGATCTATGGCTACACCTTC. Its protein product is CASKWTGIYGYTF.

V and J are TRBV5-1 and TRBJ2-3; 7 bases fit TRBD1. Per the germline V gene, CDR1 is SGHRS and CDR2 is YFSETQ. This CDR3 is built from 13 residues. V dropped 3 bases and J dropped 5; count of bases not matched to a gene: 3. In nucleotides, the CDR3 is TGCGCCAGCAGCTCAGACAGGGTAGATACGCAGTATTTT. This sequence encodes CASSSDRVDTQYF. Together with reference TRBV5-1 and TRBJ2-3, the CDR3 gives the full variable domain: KAGVTQTPRYLIKTRGQQVTLSCSPISGHRSVSWYQQTPGQGLQFLFEYFSETQRNKGNFPGRFSGRQFSNSRSEMNVSTLELGDSALYLCASSSDRVDTQYFGPGTRLTVL.

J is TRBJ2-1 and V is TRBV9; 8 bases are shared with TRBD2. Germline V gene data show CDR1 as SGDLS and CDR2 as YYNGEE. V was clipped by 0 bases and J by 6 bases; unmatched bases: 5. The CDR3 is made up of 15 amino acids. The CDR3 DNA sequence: TGTGCCAGCAGCGTAGAGGCGGGAGGAGGCAATGAGCAGTTCTTC. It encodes CASSVEAGGGNEQFF.

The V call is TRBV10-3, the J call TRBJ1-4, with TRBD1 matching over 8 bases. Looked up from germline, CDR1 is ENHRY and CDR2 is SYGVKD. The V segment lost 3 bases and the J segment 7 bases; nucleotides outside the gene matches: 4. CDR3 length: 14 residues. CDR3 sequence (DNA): TGTGCCATCAGTGACGGACAGGGAAGTGAAAAACTGTTTTTT. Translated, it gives CAISDGQGSEKLFF.

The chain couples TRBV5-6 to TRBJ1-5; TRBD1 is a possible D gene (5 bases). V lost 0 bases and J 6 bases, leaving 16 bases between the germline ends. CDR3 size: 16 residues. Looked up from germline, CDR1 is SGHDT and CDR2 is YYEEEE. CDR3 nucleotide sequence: TGTGCCAGCAGCTTGGCCGGATGGGGGGACGGTCAGCCCCAGCATTTT. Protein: CASSLAGWGDGQPQHF.

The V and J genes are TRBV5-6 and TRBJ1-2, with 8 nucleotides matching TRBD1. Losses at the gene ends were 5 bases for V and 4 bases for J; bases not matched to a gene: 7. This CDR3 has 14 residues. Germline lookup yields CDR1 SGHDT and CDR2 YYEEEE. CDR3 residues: CASSLPDRAYGYTF. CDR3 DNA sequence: TGTGCCAGCAGTTTACCGGACAGGGCCTATGGCTACACCTTC. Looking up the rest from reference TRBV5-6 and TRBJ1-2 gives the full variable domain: DAGVTQSPTHLIKTRGQQVTLRCSPKSGHDTVSWYQQALGQGPQFIFQYYEEEERQRGNFPDRFSGHQFPNYSSELNVNALLLGDSALYLCASSLPDRAYGYTFGSGTRLTVV.

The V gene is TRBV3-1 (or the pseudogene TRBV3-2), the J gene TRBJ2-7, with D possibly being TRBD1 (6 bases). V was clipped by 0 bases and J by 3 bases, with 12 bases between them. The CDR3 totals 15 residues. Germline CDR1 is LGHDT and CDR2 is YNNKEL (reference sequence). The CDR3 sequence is CASSQDSGQNYEQYF. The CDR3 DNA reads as TGTGCCAGCAGCCAAGATTCCGGACAGAACTACGAGCAGTACTTC.

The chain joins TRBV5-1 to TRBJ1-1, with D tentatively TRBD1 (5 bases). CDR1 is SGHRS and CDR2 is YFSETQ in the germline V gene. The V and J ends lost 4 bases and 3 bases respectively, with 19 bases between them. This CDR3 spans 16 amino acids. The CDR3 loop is CASSPLGTGRYTEAFF. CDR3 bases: TGCGCCAGCAGCCCGCTTGGTACAGGTCGGTACACTGAAGCTTTCTTT.

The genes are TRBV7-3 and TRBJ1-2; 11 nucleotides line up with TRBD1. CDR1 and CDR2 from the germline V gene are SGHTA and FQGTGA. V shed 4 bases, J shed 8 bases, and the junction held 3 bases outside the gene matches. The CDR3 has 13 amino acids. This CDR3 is CASSSDRGQGYTF. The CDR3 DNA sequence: TGTGCCAGCAGCTCGGACAGGGGGCAGGGCTACACCTTC.

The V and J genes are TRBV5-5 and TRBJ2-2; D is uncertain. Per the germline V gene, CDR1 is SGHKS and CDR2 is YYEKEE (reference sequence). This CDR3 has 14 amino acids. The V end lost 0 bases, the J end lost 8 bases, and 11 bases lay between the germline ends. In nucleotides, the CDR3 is TGTGCCAGCAGCTTGGGTGACGGAGTAGGGGAGCTGTTTTTT. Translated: CASSLGDGVGELFF.

CDR3 sequence (DNA): TGTGCCAGCAGTTACTCCGGGAGTTCCACCGGGGAGCTGTTTTTT. Its translation is CASSYSGSSTGELFF. V is TRBV6-6 and J is TRBJ2-2; tentative D call: TRBD2 (6 bases). The CDR3 has 15 residues. Looked up from germline, CDR1 is MNHNY and CDR2 is SVGAGI (reference sequence). V was clipped by 0 bases and J by 4 bases, with 9 bases between them.

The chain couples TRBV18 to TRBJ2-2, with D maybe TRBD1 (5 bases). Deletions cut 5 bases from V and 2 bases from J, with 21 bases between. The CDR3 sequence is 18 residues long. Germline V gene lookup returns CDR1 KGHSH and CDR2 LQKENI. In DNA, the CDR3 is TGTGCCAGCTCAGCCCAAGGCCCGCAGGGCGGAAACACCGGGGAGCTGTTTTTT. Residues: CASSAQGPQGGNTGELFF.

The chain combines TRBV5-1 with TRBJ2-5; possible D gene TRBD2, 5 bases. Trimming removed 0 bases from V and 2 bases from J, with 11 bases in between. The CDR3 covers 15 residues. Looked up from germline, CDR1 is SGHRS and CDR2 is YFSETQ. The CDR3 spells CASSLVPPGQETQYF. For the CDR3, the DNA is TGCGCCAGCAGCTTGGTCCCGCCGGGGCAAGAGACCCAGTACTTC.

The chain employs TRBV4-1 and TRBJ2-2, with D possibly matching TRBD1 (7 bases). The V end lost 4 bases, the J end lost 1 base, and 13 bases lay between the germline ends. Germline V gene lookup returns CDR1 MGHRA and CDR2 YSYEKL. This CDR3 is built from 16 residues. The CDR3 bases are TGCGCCAGCAGCCCACGACAGGGAGGGAACACCGGGGAGCTGTTTTTT. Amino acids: CASSPRQGGNTGELFF.

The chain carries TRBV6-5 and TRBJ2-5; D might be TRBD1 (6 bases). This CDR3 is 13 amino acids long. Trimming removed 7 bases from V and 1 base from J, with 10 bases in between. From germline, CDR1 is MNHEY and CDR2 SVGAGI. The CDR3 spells CASTPGVQETQYF. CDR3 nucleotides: TGTGCCAGCACCCCAGGGGTCCAAGAGACCCAGTACTTC.

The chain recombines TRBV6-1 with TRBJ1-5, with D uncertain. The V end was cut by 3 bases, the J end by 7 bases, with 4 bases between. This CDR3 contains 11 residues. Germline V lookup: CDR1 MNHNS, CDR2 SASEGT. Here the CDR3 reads CASSDGQPQHF. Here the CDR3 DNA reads TGTGCCAGCAGTGACGGGCAGCCCCAGCATTTT.

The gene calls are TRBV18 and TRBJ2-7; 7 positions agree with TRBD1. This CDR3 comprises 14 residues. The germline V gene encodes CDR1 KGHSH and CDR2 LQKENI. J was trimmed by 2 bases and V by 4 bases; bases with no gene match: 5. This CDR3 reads CASSLAGTAYEQYF. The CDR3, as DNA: TGTGCCAGCTCACTCGCCGGGACAGCCTACGAGCAGTACTTC.

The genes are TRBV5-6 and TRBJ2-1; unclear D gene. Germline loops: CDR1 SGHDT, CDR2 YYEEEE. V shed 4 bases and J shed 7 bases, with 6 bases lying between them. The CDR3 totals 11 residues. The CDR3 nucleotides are TGTGCCAGCAGCCTTAGTAATGAGCAGTTCTTC. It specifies CASSLSNEQFF.

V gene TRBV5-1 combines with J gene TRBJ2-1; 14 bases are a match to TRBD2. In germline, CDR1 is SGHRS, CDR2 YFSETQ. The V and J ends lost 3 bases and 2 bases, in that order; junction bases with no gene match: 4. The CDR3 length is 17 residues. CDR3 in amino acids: CASSSGLAGGPYNEQFF. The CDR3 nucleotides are TGCGCCAGCAGCTCTGGACTAGCGGGGGGACCCTACAATGAGCAGTTCTTC.

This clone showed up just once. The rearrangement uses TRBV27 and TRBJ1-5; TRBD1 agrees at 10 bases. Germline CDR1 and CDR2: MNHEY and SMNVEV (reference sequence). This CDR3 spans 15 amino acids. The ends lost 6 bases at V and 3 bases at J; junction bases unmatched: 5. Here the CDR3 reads CASSRDRGTNQPQHF. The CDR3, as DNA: TGTGCCAGCAGCCGGGACAGGGGCACCAATCAGCCCCAGCATTTT.

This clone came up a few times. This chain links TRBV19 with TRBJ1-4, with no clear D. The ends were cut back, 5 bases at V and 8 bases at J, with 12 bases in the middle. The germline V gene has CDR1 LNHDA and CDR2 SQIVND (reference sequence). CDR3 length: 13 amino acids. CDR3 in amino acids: CASSRRRGEKLFF. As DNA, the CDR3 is TGTGCCAGTAGTCGCCGGAGAGGCGAAAAACTGTTTTTT.

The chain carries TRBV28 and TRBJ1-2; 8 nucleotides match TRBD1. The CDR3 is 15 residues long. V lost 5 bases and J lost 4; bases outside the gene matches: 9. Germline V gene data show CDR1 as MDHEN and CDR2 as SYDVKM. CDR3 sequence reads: CASSGPGGNIYGYTF. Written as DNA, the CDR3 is TGTGCCAGCAGTGGACCAGGGGGCAACATCTATGGCTACACCTTC.